This is a list of T cell receptor beta chains from one sample in a study of blood T cell repertoires in COVID-19. TCRdb's table, derived via immunoSEQ multiplex PCR, lists solely in-frame clones and lacks some. The table shows some 180,000 clones, with over 80% occurring only once. The sequenced sample consisted of PBMCs or T cells enriched from blood (not recorded which). The receptor source for this set is a woman aged 30 to 39 who had been exposed to COVID-19. CDR3s leave out the opening cysteine and the closing phenylalanine or tryptophan.

v_gene,j_gene,CDR3aa
TRBV7-6,TRBJ1-4,ASSLELYSSSTNEKLF
TRBV19,TRBJ1-4,ASSKLATNEKLF
TRBV7-2,TRBJ2-5,ASSQTPSAGRETQY
TRBV29-1,TRBJ1-2,SVEVGRGDGYT
TRBV2,TRBJ1-2,ASRKTENYGYT
TRBV2,TRBJ2-7,ASRSGGEQY
TRBV11-2,TRBJ1-2,ASSLTTGNYGYT
TRBV11-2,TRBJ1-4,ASSSRTGGVEKLF
TRBV7-3,TRBJ2-2,ASSPSSFLAAGELF
TRBV12-5,TRBJ1-4,ASGSDRGVEKLF
TRBV9,TRBJ2-7,ASSDGQSRSSYEQY
TRBV5-1,TRBJ1-6,ASSYSIRDRGGSPLH
TRBV30,TRBJ1-5,AWSVQRTGVPYSNQPQH
TRBV27,TRBJ2-7,ASRRQGSYEQY
TRBV5-1,TRBJ2-7,ASSLNFWQGNEQY
TRBV6-1,TRBJ2-7,ASSDSGGGYEQY
TRBV18,TRBJ1-2,ASSPAGDRWYGYT
TRBV30,TRBJ1-1,AWSVRQNTEAF
TRBV7-2,TRBJ1-2,ASSSLYGYT
TRBV19,TRBJ2-1,ASSIQGLSYNEQF
TRBV7-2,TRBJ1-5,ASSLAPGQGARIQPQH
TRBV5-1,TRBJ2-2,ASSFDGGAYTGELF
TRBV4-1,TRBJ1-2,ASSQDVQGLSGGYT